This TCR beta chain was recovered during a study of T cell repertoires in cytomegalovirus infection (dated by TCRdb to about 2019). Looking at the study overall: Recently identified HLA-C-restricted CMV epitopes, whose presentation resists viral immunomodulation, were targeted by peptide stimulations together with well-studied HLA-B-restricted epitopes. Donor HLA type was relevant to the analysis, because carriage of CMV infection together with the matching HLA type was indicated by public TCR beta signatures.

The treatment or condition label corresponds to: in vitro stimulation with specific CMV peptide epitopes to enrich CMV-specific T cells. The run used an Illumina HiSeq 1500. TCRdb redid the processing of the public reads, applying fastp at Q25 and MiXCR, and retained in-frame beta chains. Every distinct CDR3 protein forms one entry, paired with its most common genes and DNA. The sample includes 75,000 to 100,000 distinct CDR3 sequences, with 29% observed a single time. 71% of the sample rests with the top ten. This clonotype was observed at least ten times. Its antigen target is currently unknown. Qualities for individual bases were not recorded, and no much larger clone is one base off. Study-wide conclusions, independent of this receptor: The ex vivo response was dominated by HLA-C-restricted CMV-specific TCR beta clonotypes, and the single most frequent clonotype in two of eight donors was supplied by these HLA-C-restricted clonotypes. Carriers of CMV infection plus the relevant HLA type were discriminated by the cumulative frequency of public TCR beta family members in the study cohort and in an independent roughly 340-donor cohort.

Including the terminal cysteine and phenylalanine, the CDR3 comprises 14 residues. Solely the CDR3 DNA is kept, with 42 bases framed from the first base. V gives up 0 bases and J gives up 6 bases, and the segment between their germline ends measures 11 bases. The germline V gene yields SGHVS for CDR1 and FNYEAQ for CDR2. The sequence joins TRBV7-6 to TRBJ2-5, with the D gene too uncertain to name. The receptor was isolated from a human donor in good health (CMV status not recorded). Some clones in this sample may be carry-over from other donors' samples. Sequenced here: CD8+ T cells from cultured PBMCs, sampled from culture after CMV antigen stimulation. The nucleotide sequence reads TGTGCCAGCAGCTTAGCGCCGGGCAGCCAGACCCAGTACTTC. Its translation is CASSLAPGSQTQYF.